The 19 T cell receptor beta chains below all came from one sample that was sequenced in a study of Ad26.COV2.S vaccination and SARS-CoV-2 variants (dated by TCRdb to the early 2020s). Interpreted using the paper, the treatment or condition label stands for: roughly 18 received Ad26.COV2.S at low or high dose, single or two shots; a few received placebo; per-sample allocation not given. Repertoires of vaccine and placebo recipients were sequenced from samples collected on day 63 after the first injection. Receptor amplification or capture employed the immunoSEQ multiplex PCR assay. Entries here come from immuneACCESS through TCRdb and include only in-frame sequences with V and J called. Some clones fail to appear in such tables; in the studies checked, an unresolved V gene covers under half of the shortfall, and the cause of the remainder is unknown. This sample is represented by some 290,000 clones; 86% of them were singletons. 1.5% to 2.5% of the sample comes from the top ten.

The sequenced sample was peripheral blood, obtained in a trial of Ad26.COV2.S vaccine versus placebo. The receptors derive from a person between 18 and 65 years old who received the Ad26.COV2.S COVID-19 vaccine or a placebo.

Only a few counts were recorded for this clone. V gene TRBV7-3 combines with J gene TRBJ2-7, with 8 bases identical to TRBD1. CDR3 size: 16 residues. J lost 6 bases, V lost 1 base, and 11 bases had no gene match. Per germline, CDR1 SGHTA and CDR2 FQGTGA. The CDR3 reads CASSLMGPTGAGEQYF. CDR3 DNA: TGTGCCAGCAGCTTAATGGGCCCGACAGGGGCGGGCGAGCAGTACTTC.

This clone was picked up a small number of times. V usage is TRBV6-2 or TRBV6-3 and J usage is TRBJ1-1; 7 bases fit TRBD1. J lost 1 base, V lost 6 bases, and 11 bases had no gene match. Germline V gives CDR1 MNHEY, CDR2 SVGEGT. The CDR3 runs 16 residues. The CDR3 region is CASSRTTGQTNTEAFF. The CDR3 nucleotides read TGTGCCAGCAGCCGCACGACGGGACAGACGAACACTGAAGCTTTCTTT.

CDR3 in DNA: TGTGCCAGCAGCTTACTTTCCGGGGGCGGATTTAAGAAGCCCCAGCATTTT. Protein product: CASSLLSGGGFKKPQHF. The V gene is TRBV7-2, the J gene TRBJ1-5; a possible D gene is TRBD1 (6 bases). V lost 2 bases, J lost 8 bases, and 22 bases lay in between. The length of the CDR3 is 17 residues. Germline V CDR1 and CDR2: SGHTA, FQGNSA.

In DNA, the CDR3 is TGTGCCAGCAGCCAACTTTGGGACGGACGAAACACTGAAGCTTTCTTT. This sequence encodes CASSQLWDGRNTEAFF. J is TRBJ1-1 and V is TRBV3-1 (or the pseudogene TRBV3-2), with D maybe TRBD1 (5 bases). V lost 2 bases, J lost 2 bases, and 15 bases lay in between. Per the germline V gene, CDR1 is LGHDT and CDR2 is YNNKEL (reference sequence). The CDR3 is 16 amino acids.

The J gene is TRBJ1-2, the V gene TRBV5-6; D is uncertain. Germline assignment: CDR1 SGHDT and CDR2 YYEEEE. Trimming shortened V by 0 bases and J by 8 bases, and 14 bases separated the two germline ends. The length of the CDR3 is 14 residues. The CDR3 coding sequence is TGTGCCAGCAGCTTGGGTCGAGGGCGTCAGGGCTACACCTTC. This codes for CASSLGRGRQGYTF.

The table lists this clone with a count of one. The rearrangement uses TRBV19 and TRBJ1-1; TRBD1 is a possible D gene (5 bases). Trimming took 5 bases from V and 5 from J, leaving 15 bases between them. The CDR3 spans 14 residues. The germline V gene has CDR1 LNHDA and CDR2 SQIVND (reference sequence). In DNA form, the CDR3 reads TGTGCCAGTAGTTTCGTGGGGGGGGGAACTGAAGCTTTCTTT. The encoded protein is CASSFVGGGTEAFF.

This CDR3 reads CATSDERRVQGDSNQPQHF. DNA for the CDR3: TGTGCCACCAGTGACGAACGCAGGGTCCAAGGGGATAGCAATCAGCCCCAGCATTTT. J is TRBJ1-5 and V is TRBV24-1; possibly TRBD1 for D (5 bases). CDR3 length equals 19 residues. Germline V gene sequence: CDR1 KGHDR, CDR2 SFDVKD. V gave up 4 bases and J gave up 0 bases, with 21 bases separating them.

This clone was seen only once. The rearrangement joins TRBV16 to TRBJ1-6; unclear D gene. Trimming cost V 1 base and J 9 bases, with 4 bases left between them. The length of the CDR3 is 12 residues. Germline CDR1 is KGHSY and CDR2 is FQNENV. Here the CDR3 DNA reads TGTGCCAGCAGCCAATTTTCTTCACCCCTCCACTTT. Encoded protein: CASSQFSSPLHF.

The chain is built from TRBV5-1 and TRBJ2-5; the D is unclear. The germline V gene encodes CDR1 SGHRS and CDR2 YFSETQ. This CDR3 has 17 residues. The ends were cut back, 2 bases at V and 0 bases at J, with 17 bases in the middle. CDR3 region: CASSLRPTQSNQETQYF. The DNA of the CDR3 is TGCGCCAGCAGCTTACGTCCGACCCAGAGTAACCAAGAGACCCAGTACTTC.

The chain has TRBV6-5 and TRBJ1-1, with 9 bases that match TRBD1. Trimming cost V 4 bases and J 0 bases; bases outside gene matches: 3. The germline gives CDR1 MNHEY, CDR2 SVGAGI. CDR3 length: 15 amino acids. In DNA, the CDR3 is TGTGCCAGCAGTTCCGGGACAGGGCTGAACACTGAAGCTTTCTTT. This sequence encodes CASSSGTGLNTEAFF.

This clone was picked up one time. CDR3 sequence (DNA): TGTGCCAGCAGTTACTCCCCCGACAGGGTATACGGCTACACCTTC. Translating it yields CASSYSPDRVYGYTF. The rearrangement links TRBV6-5 to TRBJ1-2; TRBD1 matches 7 bases. V was pared by 0 bases and J by 8 bases, with 9 bases of the junction left unmatched. In germline, CDR1 is MNHEY, CDR2 SVGAGI. This CDR3 contains 15 residues.

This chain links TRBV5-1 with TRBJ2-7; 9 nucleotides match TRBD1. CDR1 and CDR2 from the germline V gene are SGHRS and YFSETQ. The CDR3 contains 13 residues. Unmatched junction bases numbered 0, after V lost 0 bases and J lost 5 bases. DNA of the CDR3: TGCGCCAGCAGCTTGGGGACAGGGGACGAGCAGTACTTC. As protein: CASSLGTGDEQYF.

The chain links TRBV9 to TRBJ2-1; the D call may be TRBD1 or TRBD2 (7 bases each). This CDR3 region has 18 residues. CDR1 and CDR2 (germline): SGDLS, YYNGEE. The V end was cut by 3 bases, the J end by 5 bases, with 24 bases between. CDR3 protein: CASSDLQGRELMNNEQFF. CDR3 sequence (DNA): TGTGCCAGCAGCGACCTACAGGGGAGGGAACTTATGAACAATGAGCAGTTCTTC.

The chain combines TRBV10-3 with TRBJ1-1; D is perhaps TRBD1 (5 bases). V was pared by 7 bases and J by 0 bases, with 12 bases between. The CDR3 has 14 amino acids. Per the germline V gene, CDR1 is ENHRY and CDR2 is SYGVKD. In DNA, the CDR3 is TGTGCCATCAATAAGGAGGGGCTGAACACTGAAGCTTTCTTT. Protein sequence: CAINKEGLNTEAFF.

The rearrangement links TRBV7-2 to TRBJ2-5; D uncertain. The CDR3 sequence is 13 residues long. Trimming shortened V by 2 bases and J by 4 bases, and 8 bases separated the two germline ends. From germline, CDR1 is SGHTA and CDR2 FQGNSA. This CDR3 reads CASSLRYPETQYF. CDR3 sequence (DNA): TGTGCCAGCAGCTTAAGGTACCCAGAGACCCAGTACTTC.

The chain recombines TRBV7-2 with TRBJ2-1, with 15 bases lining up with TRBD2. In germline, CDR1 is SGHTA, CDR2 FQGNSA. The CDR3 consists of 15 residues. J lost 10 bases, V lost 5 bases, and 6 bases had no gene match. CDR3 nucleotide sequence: TGTGCCAGCAGCCGGACTAGCGGGGGGGCCGAGGAGCAGTTCTTC. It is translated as CASSRTSGGAEEQFF.

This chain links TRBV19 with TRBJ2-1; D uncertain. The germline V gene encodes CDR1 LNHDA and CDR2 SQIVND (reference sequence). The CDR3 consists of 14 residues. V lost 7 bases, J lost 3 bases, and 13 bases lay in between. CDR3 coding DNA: TGTGCCAGTACCCTAGGACGGTTCTACAATGAGCAGTTCTTC. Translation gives CASTLGRFYNEQFF.

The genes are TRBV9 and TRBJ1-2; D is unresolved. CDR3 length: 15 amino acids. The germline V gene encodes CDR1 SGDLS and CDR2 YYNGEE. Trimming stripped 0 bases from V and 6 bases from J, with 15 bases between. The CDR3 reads CASSVGTASLDGYTF. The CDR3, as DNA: TGTGCCAGCAGCGTAGGCACAGCGTCCCTAGATGGCTACACCTTC.

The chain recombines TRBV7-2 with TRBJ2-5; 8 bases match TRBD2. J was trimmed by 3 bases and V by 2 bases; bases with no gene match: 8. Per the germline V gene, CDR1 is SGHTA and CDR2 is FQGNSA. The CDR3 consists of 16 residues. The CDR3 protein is CASSLKYWRGEETQYF. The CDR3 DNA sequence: TGTGCCAGCAGCTTAAAATACTGGCGGGGGGAAGAGACCCAGTACTTC. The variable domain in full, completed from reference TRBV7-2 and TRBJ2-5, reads GAGVSQSPSNKVTEKGKDVELRCDPISGHTALYWYRQSLGQGLEFLIYFQGNSAPDKSGLPSDRFSAERTGGSVSTLTIQRTQQEDSAVYLCASSLKYWRGEETQYFGPGTRLLVL.